Each of the 26 T cell receptor beta chains below was sequenced from the same sample in a study of cytotoxic CD8 clonotypes in ibrutinib-treated CLL (dated by TCRdb to about 2021). Libraries came from the immunoSEQ multiplex PCR assay. Imported from immuneACCESS, the table was reduced by TCRdb to in-frame sequences with V and J called. These copies leave out some clones; in studies compared against another copy, an unresolved V gene accounts for under half, and the cause of the remainder is not known. The sample records fewer than 25,000 clones, under 80% of which are singletons. The top ten clones comprise approximately 27% of the sample. This sample comprised PBMCs, obtained before ibrutinib treatment. The receptors originated from a human donor with chronic lymphocytic leukemia.

The table lists this clone with a few counts. V usage is TRBV6-1 and J usage is TRBJ1-1; no clear D. CDR1 and CDR2 (germline): MNHNS, SASEGT. Trimming shortened V by 2 bases and J by 1 base, and 8 bases separated the two germline ends. The CDR3 has 14 amino acids. The CDR3 here is CASSERWANTEAFF. Here the CDR3 DNA reads TGTGCCAGCAGTGAAAGGTGGGCGAACACTGAAGCTTTCTTT.

By sample fraction, this clone is medium-sized (0.01 to 0.1%). The chain recombines TRBV7-2 with TRBJ2-3; no clear D. Trimming left V 2 bases short and J 1 base short, with 7 bases between. Germline values: CDR1 SGHTA, CDR2 FQGNSA. This CDR3 has 14 residues. CDR3 sequence (DNA): TGTGCCAGCAGCTTAAATAGTGGCACAGATACGCAGTATTTT. It translates to CASSLNSGTDTQYF. The full variable domain, its missing parts supplied by reference TRBV7-2 and TRBJ2-3, is GAGVSQSPSNKVTEKGKDVELRCDPISGHTALYWYRQSLGQGLEFLIYFQGNSAPDKSGLPSDRFSAERTGGSVSTLTIQRTQQEDSAVYLCASSLNSGTDTQYFGPGTRLTVL.

This chain joins TRBV5-6 and TRBJ1-1; possibly TRBD1 for D (5 bases). Germline V gene lookup returns CDR1 SGHDT and CDR2 YYEEEE. Trimming took off 1 base at V and 0 bases at J, with 13 bases between the two ends. This CDR3 is built from 16 residues. The CDR3 loop is CASSLQALGVNTEAFF. The DNA for the CDR3 is TGTGCCAGCAGCTTGCAGGCACTGGGGGTGAACACTGAAGCTTTCTTT.

This clone was recorded a few times. The chain joins TRBV18 to TRBJ2-2; 7 bases fit TRBD1. The junction had 3 bases not matched to a gene; V was cut back by 1 base and J by 1 base. Per the germline V gene, CDR1 is KGHSH and CDR2 is LQKENI. CDR3 length: 16 amino acids. The DNA of the CDR3 is TGTGCCAGCTCACCACTGGGGACAGTGAACACCGGGGAGCTGTTTTTT. Amino acid sequence: CASSPLGTVNTGELFF.

This clone was observed a few times. This chain links TRBV19 with TRBJ2-2; TRBD1 aligns across 8 bases. The trim removed 6 bases at V and 0 bases at J, leaving 6 bases unmatched. This CDR3 comprises 16 residues. Germline CDR1 and CDR2: LNHDA and SQIVND (reference sequence). In nucleotides, the CDR3 is TGTGCCAGTAGCATTTACAGGGGGGCGAACACCGGGGAGCTGTTTTTT. Amino acid sequence: CASSIYRGANTGELFF.

This chain's CDR3 is CASSLPYGEYYGYTF. The CDR3 DNA reads as TGTGCCAGCAGCTTACCGTATGGAGAGTACTATGGCTACACCTTC. This chain links TRBV7-9 with TRBJ1-2, with no clear D. V lost 2 bases and J 3 bases, leaving 13 bases between the germline ends. This CDR3 region has 15 residues. Per germline, CDR1 SEHNR and CDR2 FQNEAQ (reference sequence).

The chain carries TRBV7-9 and TRBJ2-7, with TRBD2 matching over 7 bases. Germline CDR1 SEHNR, CDR2 FQNEAQ (reference sequence). The CDR3 has 14 residues. V lost 2 bases and J lost 6; bases outside the gene matches: 7. CDR3 protein: CASSLTGLEREQYF. Written as DNA, the CDR3 is TGTGCCAGCAGCTTAACAGGACTAGAGCGCGAGCAGTACTTC.

The gene calls are TRBV10-1 and TRBJ2-2; D is perhaps TRBD1 or TRBD2 (5 bases each). Germline CDR1 is WNHNN and CDR2 is SYGVQD (reference sequence). V lost 6 bases to trimming and J lost 6 bases, with 20 bases between them. This CDR3 is built from 16 residues. CDR3 protein: CASSYEQDTGPGELFF. The CDR3 DNA reads as TGCGCCAGCAGCTACGAACAGGACACGGGGCCCGGGGAGCTGTTTTTT.

This clone was counted only a few times. The V and J genes are TRBV6-5 and TRBJ2-7; D unresolved. Trimming removed 6 bases at V and 0 bases at J, with 9 bases between. The germline gives CDR1 MNHEY, CDR2 SVGAGI. CDR3 length equals 13 residues. The CDR3 is CASRTASSYEQYF. CDR3 in DNA: TGTGCCAGCAGGACGGCGAGCTCCTACGAGCAGTACTTC.

The chain combines TRBV6-4 with TRBJ2-7; 9 positions agree with TRBD1. This CDR3 is 17 amino acids long. The V gene end was trimmed by 2 bases and the J gene end by 5 bases; junction bases not matched to a gene: 13. CDR1 is MRHNA and CDR2 is SNTAGT in the germline V gene. The CDR3 nucleotides are TGTGCCAGCAGTGACCCGGGTCCCGGGACAGGGAGGGACGAGCAGTACTTC. Its protein product is CASSDPGPGTGRDEQYF.

The chain has TRBV7-2 and TRBJ1-5; 9 nucleotides align to TRBD1. From germline, CDR1 is SGHTA and CDR2 FQGNSA. The V segment lost 4 bases and the J segment 10 bases; nucleotides outside the gene matches: 5. The CDR3 runs to 13 residues. CDR3 protein: CASSWGDRAPQHF. The CDR3 nucleotides are TGTGCCAGCAGCTGGGGGGACAGGGCCCCCCAGCATTTT. The entire variable domain, with the rest obtained from reference TRBV7-2 and TRBJ1-5, is as follows: GAGVSQSPSNKVTEKGKDVELRCDPISGHTALYWYRQSLGQGLEFLIYFQGNSAPDKSGLPSDRFSAERTGGSVSTLTIQRTQQEDSAVYLCASSWGDRAPQHFGDGTRLSIL.

V usage is TRBV5-6 and J usage is TRBJ2-7; TRBD1 is a possible D gene (5 bases). V lost 0 bases, J lost 3 bases, and 10 bases lay in between. Germline V lookup: CDR1 SGHDT, CDR2 YYEEEE. The CDR3 is 14 amino acids. The CDR3 loop reads CASSLGWGSYEQYF. The CDR3 DNA sequence: TGTGCCAGCAGCTTGGGTTGGGGCAGCTACGAGCAGTACTTC.

V usage is TRBV23-1 and J usage is TRBJ2-1; D gene unclear. TRBV23-1 is flagged as an ORF with uncertain function. CDR3 length: 13 amino acids. V dropped 0 bases and J dropped 9 bases, with 9 bases sitting between them. The CDR3 here is CASSQSCGSEQFF. In DNA form, the CDR3 reads TGCGCCAGCAGTCAATCTTGTGGTAGTGAGCAGTTCTTC.

This clone occurred once. The V and J genes are TRBV5-4 and TRBJ2-3; no definite D call. CDR3 length equals 13 residues. The germline V and J ends were trimmed by 2 bases and 3 bases, with 7 bases remaining between them. Per the germline V gene, CDR1 is SGHNT and CDR2 is YYREEE (reference sequence). CDR3 residues: CASSFLGTDTQYF. The CDR3 nucleotides are TGTGCCAGCAGCTTCTTGGGTACAGATACGCAGTATTTT.

The CDR3 reads CASSKRSSSYNEQFF. CDR3 nucleotide sequence: TGTGCCAGCAGCAAACGGAGTAGCTCCTACAATGAGCAGTTCTTC. The chain recombines TRBV5-4 with TRBJ2-1; D call uncertain. Trimming cost V 4 bases and J 0 bases, with 11 bases left between them. The CDR3 has 15 residues. Germline CDR1 reads SGHNT; CDR2 reads YYREEE (reference sequence).

This clone was recorded a few times. V is TRBV9 and J is TRBJ2-5; D perhaps matches TRBD1 (5 bases). Per germline, CDR1 SGDLS and CDR2 YYNGEE. The CDR3 contains 14 residues. The V end was cut by 0 bases, the J end by 1 base, with 7 bases between. The DNA for the CDR3 is TGTGCCAGCAGCGTAGGGACAACCCAAGAGACCCAGTACTTC. This codes for CASSVGTTQETQYF.

The chain recombines TRBV18 with TRBJ1-1; D unclear. This CDR3 comprises 15 residues. Germline CDR1 and CDR2: KGHSH and LQKENI. The V end was cut by 2 bases, the J end by 2 bases, with 12 bases between. CDR3 bases: TGTGCCAGCTCACCAAGGAACAGAGCCAACACTGAAGCTTTCTTT. Translation gives CASSPRNRANTEAFF.

The chain carries TRBV7-2 and TRBJ2-3; 9 nucleotides align to TRBD2. CDR3 length: 15 residues. V lost 6 bases, J lost 6 bases, and 10 bases stayed unmatched. The germline gives CDR1 SGHTA, CDR2 FQGNSA. The CDR3 loop reads CASSRTSGPSDTQYF. The DNA for the CDR3 is TGTGCCAGCAGTCGAACTAGCGGGCCTTCGGATACGCAGTATTTT. The variable domain in full, completed from reference TRBV7-2 and TRBJ2-3, reads GAGVSQSPSNKVTEKGKDVELRCDPISGHTALYWYRQSLGQGLEFLIYFQGNSAPDKSGLPSDRFSAERTGGSVSTLTIQRTQQEDSAVYLCASSRTSGPSDTQYFGPGTRLTVL.

This chain uses TRBV6-1 with TRBJ2-7, with 14 bases that match TRBD2. This CDR3 is built from 16 residues. Per germline, CDR1 MNHNS and CDR2 SASEGT. The V and J ends lost 4 bases and 7 bases, in that order; junction bases with no gene match: 9. As DNA, the CDR3 is TGTGCCAGCAGTGGGACTAGCGGGGGGCTCACGGGAGAGCAGTACTTC. Amino acids: CASSGTSGGLTGEQYF.

The chain is built from TRBV19 and TRBJ1-2, with D unresolved. The CDR3 spans 14 residues. V lost 7 bases and J 2 bases, leaving 14 bases between the germline ends. Germline V gene lookup returns CDR1 LNHDA and CDR2 SQIVND (reference sequence). As DNA, the CDR3 is TGTGCCAGTACCGTAAAGGCACTCAACTATGGCTACACCTTC. This gives the protein CASTVKALNYGYTF.

This chain uses TRBV6-1 with TRBJ1-5; tentative D call: TRBD1 (5 bases). This CDR3 has 15 residues. Germline V gene sequence: CDR1 MNHNS, CDR2 SASEGT. Trimming stripped 2 bases from V and 2 bases from J, with 10 bases between. CDR3 residues: CASSERGRGNQPQHF. The CDR3 bases are TGTGCCAGCAGTGAAAGGGGCAGGGGCAATCAGCCCCAGCATTTT.

The chain joins TRBV5-1 to TRBJ2-5; D is possibly TRBD1 (6 bases). V was pared by 0 bases and J by 1 base, with 10 bases between. The CDR3 is 15 residues long. Per the germline V gene, CDR1 is SGHRS and CDR2 is YFSETQ. The CDR3 bases are TGCGCCAGCAGCTTGGTTGCAGGGGTCCAAGAGACCCAGTACTTC. This sequence encodes CASSLVAGVQETQYF. The complete variable domain, with remaining parts taken from reference TRBV5-1 and TRBJ2-5, reads KAGVTQTPRYLIKTRGQQVTLSCSPISGHRSVSWYQQTPGQGLQFLFEYFSETQRNKGNFPGRFSGRQFSNSRSEMNVSTLELGDSALYLCASSLVAGVQETQYFGPGTRLLVL.

The chain carries TRBV30 and TRBJ2-7; 9 bases are shared with TRBD1. This CDR3 comprises 16 residues. Germline assignment: CDR1 GTSNPN and CDR2 SVGIG (reference sequence). V was pared by 0 bases and J by 5 bases, with 11 bases of the junction left unmatched. CDR3 DNA sequence: TGTGCCTGGAGTGTAGTTCTGGGACAGGGTCACCACGAGCAGTACTTC. Translation: CAWSVVLGQGHHEQYF.

The CDR3 is CAWNPTGSTYEQYF. CDR3 bases: TGTGCCTGGAACCCAACAGGGTCGACCTACGAGCAGTACTTC. This sequence joins TRBV30 and TRBJ2-7, with D possibly TRBD1 on 6 matching bases. The CDR3 is 14 residues long. CDR1 is GTSNPN, CDR2 SVGIG, per germline (reference sequence). Trimming took off 4 bases at V and 2 bases at J, with 15 bases between the two ends.

J is TRBJ1-4 and V is TRBV29-1; D is unresolved. Per germline, CDR1 SQVTM and CDR2 ANQGSEA. V was trimmed by 7 bases and J by 6 bases, leaving 15 bases between them. There are 13 residues in the CDR3. The CDR3 DNA is TGCAGCGCCGCCCGGGCACCGGATGAAAAACTGTTTTTT. This sequence encodes CSAARAPDEKLFF.

The rearrangement joins TRBV2 to TRBJ1-4; 7 positions agree with TRBD1. Germline V gives CDR1 SNHLY, CDR2 FYNNEI. This CDR3 has 13 residues. The V gene end was trimmed by 1 base and the J gene end by 10 bases; junction bases not matched to a gene: 3. The DNA for the CDR3 is TGTGCCAGCAGTGAAGGGGGACAGTCAAAACTGTTTTTT. Encoded protein: CASSEGGQSKLFF.